This T cell receptor beta chain was found in a study of response to subunit inactivated influenza vaccine. TCRdb called the RT-PCR reads again in MiXCR, with one record for every CDR3 protein. The sample yields under 550,000 distinct CDR3 sequences, roughly 8.2% seen once. Regarding the study as a whole: Seasonal influenza vaccination, on each occasion, was suggested by the authors to recruit few new T cells.

Trimming left V 1 base short and J 1 base short, with 8 bases between. CDR3 length: 15 amino acids. Germline V gene sequence: CDR1 DFQATT, CDR2 SNEGSKA (reference sequence). This clonotype was counted between two and nine times. What it binds is unknown. This receptor was identified in a man aged 45 to 75 who received an inactivated influenza vaccine. The source was PBMCs from blood, collected less than 30 months after vaccination. This chain uses TRBV20-1 with TRBJ1-6; D may be TRBD1 (6 bases). The CDR3: CSARGQGSYNSPLHF. CDR3 coding DNA: TGCAGTGCTAGAGGTCAGGGGTCCTATAATTCACCCCTCCACTTT.